This T cell receptor (beta chain) was documented in a study of cytomegalovirus exposure and HLA in healthy donors. Study-level findings and limits: Despite most TCR sequences being rare, some public TCRs occurred in many donors. Three of the chains that were CMV-associated were confirmed in vitro to be specific for CMV antigens.

The donors belonged to the roughly 110-subject validation cohort, separate from the roughly 670-subject first cohort. Only in-frame clones appear in the TCRdb table, and some are missing; sequencing was by immunoSEQ multiplex PCR. The sample records roughly 70,000 clones, roughly 89% being singletons. Per germline, CDR1 SGHVS and CDR2 FNYEAQ. The CDR3 is 15 amino acids. J gave up 8 bases and V 5 bases, and 8 bases lay outside the gene matches. This clone was counted once. Its antigen is not identified. The receptor comes from a woman aged 18 to 35 in good health and CMV-seropositive. The chain carries TRBV7-6 and TRBJ2-3; 12 positions match TRBD1. The source material was PBMCs. CDR3 residues: CASSPGTGGVGTQYF. For the CDR3, the DNA is TGTGCCAGCAGCCCAGGGACAGGGGGCGTGGGTACGCAGTATTTT.